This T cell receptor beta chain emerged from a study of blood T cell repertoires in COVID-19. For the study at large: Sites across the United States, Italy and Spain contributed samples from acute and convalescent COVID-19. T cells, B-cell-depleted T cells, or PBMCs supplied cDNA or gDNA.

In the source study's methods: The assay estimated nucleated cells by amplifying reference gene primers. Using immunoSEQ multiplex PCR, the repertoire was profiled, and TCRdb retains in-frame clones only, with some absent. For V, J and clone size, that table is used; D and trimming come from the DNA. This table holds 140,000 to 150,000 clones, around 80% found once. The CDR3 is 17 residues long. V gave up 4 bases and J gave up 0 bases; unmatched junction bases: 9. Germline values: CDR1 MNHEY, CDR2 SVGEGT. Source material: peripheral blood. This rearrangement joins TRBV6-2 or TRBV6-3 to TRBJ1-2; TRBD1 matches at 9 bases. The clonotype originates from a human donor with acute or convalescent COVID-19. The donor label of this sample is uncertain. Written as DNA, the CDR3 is TGTGCCAGCAGTTCCGGACAGGGGAGGAAGGCTAACTATGGCTACACCTTC. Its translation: CASSSGQGRKANYGYTF.